Listed here is a single T cell receptor beta chain. The J segment lost 2 bases and the V segment lost 5 bases, leaving 6 bases of the junction unmatched. The germline V gene encodes CDR1 MDHEN and CDR2 SYDVKM. This CDR3 is 15 amino acids long. The sample is drawn from a study of cytomegalovirus exposure and HLA in healthy donors. The overall study: The same platform was used for the 130 or so validation repertoires as for the 650 to 800 first-cohort repertoires, as reported in a later analysis.

TCRdb's copy holds only in-frame clones and misses some; the assay was immunoSEQ multiplex PCR. Of a few hundred thousand clones listed, approximately 88% were seen once; the top ten hold around 0.9%. This chain connects TRBV28 to TRBJ1-5; 7 nucleotides line up with TRBD1. The source material was PBMCs. The receptor was derived from a woman under 30 in good health and CMV-seronegative. The CDR3 coding sequence is TGTGCCAGCAGTCCCACAGGGGCGCGCAATCAGCCCCAGCATTTT. Translation gives CASSPTGARNQPQHF.